Below, one T cell receptor (beta chain) is given with its context. Its target is not known. Germline V gene data show CDR1 as MNHNS and CDR2 as SASEGT. The CDR3 covers 13 residues. V gave up 6 bases and J gave up 5 bases; unmatched junction bases: 6. This sample stems from a study of OX40 agonist ivuxolimab in advanced cancers. Sampled blood was obtained at baseline, cycle 4 day 1, and cycle 7 day 1. Study-level points and caveats: People who partly responded at 0.1-3.0 mg/kg had some of the least clonal expansion seen. Normalized T-cell clonal expansion was also low in a subset of nonresponders. Undetermined was the antigen specificity of the expanded peripheral T cells.

The method was immunoSEQ multiplex PCR; TCRdb's version includes in-frame clones alone and lacks a portion of them. The sample shows about 69,000 clones, 80% of them seen only once. V is TRBV6-1 and J is TRBJ2-5; 7 bases align to TRBD1. The sequences come from CD4+ or CD8+ T cells sorted from blood, collected in a trial of the OX40 agonist ivuxolimab. The receptor was isolated from an adult with an advanced solid tumor such as melanoma, head and neck, liver or kidney cancer. CDR3 residues: CASSADRAETQYF. For the CDR3, the DNA is TGTGCCAGCAGCGCAGACAGGGCGGAGACCCAGTACTTC.